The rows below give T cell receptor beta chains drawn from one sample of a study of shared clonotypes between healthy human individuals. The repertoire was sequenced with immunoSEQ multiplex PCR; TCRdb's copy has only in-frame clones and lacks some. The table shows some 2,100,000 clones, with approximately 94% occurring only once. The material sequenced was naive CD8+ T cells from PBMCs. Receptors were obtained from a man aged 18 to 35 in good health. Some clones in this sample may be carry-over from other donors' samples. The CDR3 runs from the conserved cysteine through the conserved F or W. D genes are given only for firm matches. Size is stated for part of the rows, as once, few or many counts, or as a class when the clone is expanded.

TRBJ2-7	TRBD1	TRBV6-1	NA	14	CASLSGQGGYEQYF	TGTGCCAGCCTCTCAGGACAGGGTGGTTACGAGCAGTACTTC
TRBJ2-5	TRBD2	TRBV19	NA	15	CASSIRTSGQETQYF	TGTGCCAGTAGTATTCGGACTAGCGGCCAAGAGACCCAGTACTTC
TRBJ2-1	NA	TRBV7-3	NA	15	CASSLIGGGNDEQFF	TGTGCCAGCAGCTTAATCGGTGGGGGGAACGATGAGCAGTTCTTC
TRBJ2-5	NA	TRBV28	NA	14	CASSFRGFGETQYF	TGTGCCAGCAGTTTCCGGGGCTTTGGCGAGACCCAGTACTTC
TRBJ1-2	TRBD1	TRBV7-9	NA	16	CASSNARTGDFDGYTF	TGTGCCAGCAGTAACGCCAGGACAGGGGACTTCGATGGCTACACCTTC
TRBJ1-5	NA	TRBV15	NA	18	CATSRDSGIQGSNQPQHF	TGTGCCACCAGCAGAGATTCGGGAATCCAGGGATCCAATCAGCCCCAGCATTTT
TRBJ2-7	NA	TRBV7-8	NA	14	CASSLALALYEQYF	TGTGCCAGCAGCTTAGCTCTGGCGTTATACGAGCAGTACTTC
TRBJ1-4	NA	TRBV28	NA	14	CASSLYREGEKLFF	TGTGCCAGCAGTTTATATAGGGAGGGAGAAAAACTGTTTTTT
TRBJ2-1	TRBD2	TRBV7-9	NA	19	CASSPRTSASSKGYNEQFF	TGTGCCAGCAGCCCGCGAACTAGCGCCAGCTCCAAGGGCTACAATGAGCAGTTCTTC
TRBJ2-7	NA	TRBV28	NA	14	CASSRRRVPHEQYF	TGTGCCAGCAGTCGTAGAAGGGTTCCCCACGAGCAGTACTTC
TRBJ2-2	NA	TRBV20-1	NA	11	CSGSRDGELFF	TGCAGTGGCAGCCGGGACGGGGAGCTGTTTTTT
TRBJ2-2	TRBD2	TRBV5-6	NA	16	CASSLALAGNTGELFF	TGTGCCAGCAGCTTGGCACTAGCGGGCAACACCGGGGAGCTGTTTTTT
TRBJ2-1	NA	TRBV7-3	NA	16	CASSLSGGTSYNEQFF	TGTGCCAGCAGCCTTTCTGGCGGGACGTCCTACAATGAGCAGTTCTTC
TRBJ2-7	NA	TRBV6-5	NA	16	CASSYHYDSILYEQYF	TGTGCCAGCAGTTACCACTACGACAGTATATTGTACGAGCAGTACTTC
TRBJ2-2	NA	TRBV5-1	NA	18	CASSLLIGAGRNTGELFF	TGCGCCAGCAGCTTGCTCATAGGGGCGGGAAGGAACACCGGGGAGCTGTTTTTT
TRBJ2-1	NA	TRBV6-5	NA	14	CASSYGLGYQEQFF	TGTGCCAGCAGTTACGGCCTAGGGTATCAGGAGCAGTTCTTC
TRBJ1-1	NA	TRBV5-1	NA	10	CPQQNTEAFF	TGCCCGCAACAGAACACTGAAGCTTTCTTT
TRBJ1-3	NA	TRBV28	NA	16	CASSRLGVSSGNTIYF	TGTGCCAGCAGCCGACTAGGCGTTTCCTCTGGAAACACCATATATTTT
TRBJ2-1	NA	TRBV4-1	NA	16	CASSQVDLPSYNEQFF	TGCGCCAGCAGCCAAGTTGACCTGCCGTCCTACAATGAGCAGTTCTTC
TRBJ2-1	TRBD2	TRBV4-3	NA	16	CASSQVILASINEQFF	TGCGCCAGCAGCCAAGTTATACTAGCGAGTATCAATGAGCAGTTCTTC
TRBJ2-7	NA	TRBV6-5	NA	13	CASSYSLLGEQYF	TGTGCCAGCAGTTACTCCCTCTTAGGCGAGCAGTACTTC
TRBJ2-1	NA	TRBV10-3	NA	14	CAIWGQGNSNEQFF	TGTGCCATTTGGGGGCAGGGGAATAGCAATGAGCAGTTCTTC
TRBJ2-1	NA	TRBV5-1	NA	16	CASSPYPGSSYNEQFF	TGCGCCAGCAGCCCCTATCCGGGGAGCTCCTACAATGAGCAGTTCTTC
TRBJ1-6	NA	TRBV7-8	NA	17	CASSLVRWREGNSPLHF	TGTGCCAGCAGCTTAGTTCGGTGGAGAGAGGGTAATTCACCCCTCCACTTT
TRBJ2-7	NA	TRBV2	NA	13	CATLQPPPYEQYF	TGTGCCACCTTACAGCCGCCCCCCTACGAGCAGTACTTC
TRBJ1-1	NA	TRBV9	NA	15	CASSATRGLDTEAFF	TGTGCCAGCAGCGCCACCCGTGGGTTGGACACTGAAGCTTTCTTT
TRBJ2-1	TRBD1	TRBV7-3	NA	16	CASSPRGTPFYNEQFF	TGTGCCAGCAGCCCCAGGGGGACCCCTTTCTACAATGAGCAGTTCTTC
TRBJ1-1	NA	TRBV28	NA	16	CASSPPRSAMNTEAFF	TGTGCCAGCAGTCCCCCAAGGAGCGCCATGAACACTGAAGCTTTCTTT
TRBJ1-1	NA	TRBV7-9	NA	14	CASSFPLEGPVAFF	TGTGCCAGCAGCTTCCCGTTGGAGGGGCCGGTAGCTTTCTTT
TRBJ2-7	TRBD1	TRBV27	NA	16	CASSLSRTGSSYEQYF	TGTGCCAGCAGTTTATCCAGGACAGGGAGCTCCTACGAGCAGTACTTC
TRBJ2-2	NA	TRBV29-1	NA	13	CSVVWRGTGELFF	TGCAGCGTTGTCTGGAGGGGCACCGGGGAGCTGTTTTTT
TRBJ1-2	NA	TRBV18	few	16	CASSPPRGGDNYGYTF	TGTGCCAGCTCACCACCTCGGGGAGGGGACAACTATGGCTACACCTTC
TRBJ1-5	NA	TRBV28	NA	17	CASRRNAGDRSNQPQHF	TGTGCCAGCAGGCGAAATGCAGGGGATCGGAGCAATCAGCCCCAGCATTTT
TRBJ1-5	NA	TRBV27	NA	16	CASSLRGPGAEQPQHF	TGTGCCAGCAGTTTAAGAGGGCCCGGGGCGGAACAGCCCCAGCATTTT
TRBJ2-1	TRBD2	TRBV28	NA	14	CASSSSGRANEQFF	TGTGCCAGCAGTTCCAGCGGGAGGGCCAATGAGCAGTTCTTC
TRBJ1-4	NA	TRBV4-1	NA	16	CASSPGSGGGNEELFF	TGCGCCAGCAGCCCCGGGTCGGGGGGCGGTAATGAAGAACTGTTTTTT
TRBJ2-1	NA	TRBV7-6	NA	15	CASSFMGATYNEQFF	TGTGCCAGCAGCTTCATGGGGGCCACCTACAATGAGCAGTTCTTC
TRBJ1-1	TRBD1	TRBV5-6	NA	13	CASSGQGYTEAFF	TGTGCCAGCAGCGGACAGGGGTACACTGAAGCTTTCTTT
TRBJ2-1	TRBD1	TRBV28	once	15	CASSLGTALHNEQFF	TGTGCCAGCAGTTTAGGGACAGCTCTCCACAATGAGCAGTTCTTC